This T cell receptor beta chain comes out of a study of T cells expressing NK-cell markers. In the study overall: Of eight sequenced donors, seven were HCMV-seropositive and one HCMV-seronegative.

Per the germline V gene, CDR1 is MGHRA and CDR2 is YSYEKL. The CDR3 sequence is 15 residues long. TCRdb reprocessed the 5' RACE reads, with one entry per CDR3 protein and no DNA. Its listing shows approximately 420,000 distinct CDR3 sequences. Sequences were obtained from blood T cells: a sorted CD56 or NKG2C T cell subset, CD4+ or CD8+ T cells, or bulk PBMC T cells (not recorded which). This TCR derives from a woman aged 50 to 65 in good health. This sequence joins TRBV4-1 and TRBJ2-2; as DNA is missing, the TRBD2 call by TCRdb cannot be tested. The CDR3 loop is CASNPAAEGTGELFF.